One sample yielded the 11 T cell receptor beta chains listed below, sequenced in a study of spatial heterogeneity in lung cancer. Findings of the study overall: Expanded alpha and beta TCR counts within tumors tracked tumor mutation counts.

No antigen is known for these receptors. TCRdb ran MiXCR on the 5' RACE reads and lists one entry per CDR3 protein. The sample records roughly 18,000 distinct CDR3 sequences, 8.5% to 10% being singletons. Time point given: sample taken at primary tumor resection. This material consisted of lung tumor tissue, taken at surgery. Source of these receptors: a female donor with early-stage non-small cell lung cancer.

There are many counts of this clonotype. The library was designed around alpha chains, so this beta chain is a stray read whose abundance carries little weight. The V and J genes are TRBV6-2 or TRBV6-3 and TRBJ1-1; unclear D gene. Germline-derived CDR1 and CDR2 are MNHEY and SVGEGT. CDR3 length: 13 amino acids. The V and J ends lost 2 bases and 1 base respectively, with 5 bases between them. CDR3 DNA sequence: TGTGCCAGCAGTTACAGGTGGAACACTGAAGCTTTCTTT. Its translation: CASSYRWNTEAFF.

This clonotype was observed a few times. A library made for alpha chains picked up this beta chain off target, so its size means little. The chain has TRBV2 and TRBJ2-7, with 7 bases lining up with TRBD1. V shed 6 bases, J shed 1 base, and the junction held 6 bases outside the gene matches. The length of the CDR3 is 14 residues. The germline V gene has CDR1 SNHLY and CDR2 FYNNEI. CDR3 DNA sequence: TGTGCCAGCAGGAAGGGGGCTAGATCCTACGAGCAGTACTTC. Its translation: CASRKGARSYEQYF.

This clonotype has only a few counts. A library made for alpha chains picked up this beta chain off target, so its size means little. The genes are TRBV7-2 and TRBJ2-7; D remains unclear. The CDR3 totals 12 residues. Trimming pared 3 bases from V and 5 bases from J, leaving 8 bases between. Germline V gene sequence: CDR1 SGHTA, CDR2 FQGNSA. The CDR3 coding sequence is TGTGCCAGCAGCTTGATATGGGACGAGCAGTACTTC. This gives the protein CASSLIWDEQYF.

With regard to this clonotype: With the library built for alpha chains, this beta chain is off target and its frequency is not meaningful. The rearrangement joins TRBV19 to TRBJ2-5, with 7 nucleotides matching TRBD2. Germline CDR1 reads LNHDA; CDR2 reads SQIVND (reference sequence). The CDR3 loop spans 13 amino acids. V dropped 5 bases and J dropped 3; count of bases not matched to a gene: 3. The CDR3 DNA follows: TGTGCCAGTAGTGGGGGGGTAAAAGAGACCCAGTACTTC. It translates to CASSGGVKETQYF.

This clonotype was seen only a few times. The library was built for alpha chains, so this beta chain is an off-target read and its size means little. The CDR3 region has the DNA TGTGCCAGCGCAGCAGGGGGCAGGGGATCCTACGAGCAGTACTTC. Protein sequence: CASAAGGRGSYEQYF. This chain joins TRBV12-3 or TRBV12-4 and TRBJ2-7; 8 bases are shared with TRBD1. V was clipped by 8 bases and J by 1 base; unmatched bases: 10. This CDR3 region has 15 residues.

This clonotype was seen ten or more times. A library made for alpha chains picked up this beta chain off target, so its size means little. The chain links TRBV9 to TRBJ1-1; weak D call: TRBD1 (6 bases). V lost 4 bases to trimming and J lost 0 bases, with 13 bases between them. Germline CDR1 is SGDLS and CDR2 is YYNGEE. This CDR3 comprises 15 residues. CDR3: CASSLTPGVNTEAFF. The DNA for the CDR3 is TGTGCCAGCAGCCTCACCCCAGGGGTGAACACTGAAGCTTTCTTT.

As for this clonotype: The library was built for alpha chains, so this beta chain is an off-target read and its size means little. The J gene is TRBJ2-7, the V gene TRBV24-1; 8 positions agree with TRBD1. V shed 5 bases, J shed 9 bases, and the junction held 5 bases outside the gene matches. Germline V lookup: CDR1 KGHDR, CDR2 SFDVKD. The CDR3 contains 12 residues. The CDR3 DNA is TGTGCCACCAGTGTAGACAGGGGCGCGCAGTACTTC. Encoded protein: CATSVDRGAQYF.

Comments on this clonotype: This beta chain is an unintended read in a library built for alpha chains; its size means little. This chain links TRBV12-3 or TRBV12-4 with TRBJ1-2, with D hard to call. V shed 9 bases and J shed 7 bases, with 12 bases lying between them. The CDR3 totals 11 residues. The DNA of the CDR3 is TGTGCCAGTGAGAGGGCTAGTGGCTACACCTTC. Its protein product is CASERASGYTF.

This clonotype was seen repeatedly, ten times or more. This beta chain lies outside the target of a library built for alpha chains; its clone size means little. This rearrangement joins TRBV19 to TRBJ1-5; D is unclear. Germline assignment: CDR1 LNHDA and CDR2 SQIVND (reference sequence). This CDR3 is 18 amino acids long. V was trimmed by 5 bases and J by 0 bases, leaving 20 bases between them. The CDR3: CASSSLTSGVYSNQPQHF. The CDR3 coding sequence is TGTGCCAGTAGTTCACTGACAAGTGGGGTGTATAGCAATCAGCCCCAGCATTTT.

In this sample, this clonotype turned up many times. This beta chain appears as a stray read in a library generated for alpha chains; its size is not informative. V gene TRBV14 combines with J gene TRBJ1-5; no firm D call. With 0 bases removed from V and 6 bases from J, the gap between germline ends came to 9 bases. CDR3 length equals 14 residues. Germline V CDR1 and CDR2: SGHDN, FVKESK. The CDR3 bases are TGTGCCAGCAGCCAAGATGGGGTAGGTCAGCCCCAGCATTTT. Translation: CASSQDGVGQPQHF.

As concerns this clonotype: The library was prepared for alpha chains; this beta chain is a stray read, so its frequency means little. The chain is built from TRBV3-1 and TRBJ1-1; possible D gene TRBD1, 6 bases. Trimming pared 7 bases from V and 3 bases from J, leaving 15 bases between. This CDR3 is built from 14 residues. CDR1 LGHDT and CDR2 YNNKEL come from the germline V gene (reference sequence). The CDR3 DNA is TGTGCCAGCACCCTGAGGGGGGGCGACACTGAAGCTTTCTTT. As protein: CASTLRGGDTEAFF.